This is a list of T cell receptor beta chains from one sample in a study of shared clonotypes between healthy human individuals. Repertoires were generated with immunoSEQ multiplex PCR, while TCRdb's copy carries only in-frame clones and drops some. This repertoire shows 2,500,000 or so clones, over 85% found once; its top ten account for around 0.37%. The sequenced material came from naive CD4+ T cells from PBMCs. These receptors all come from a man aged 18 to 30 in good health. Some clones in this sample may be carry-over from other donors' samples. Each CDR3 is given with its conserved first and last residue. The order of the fields is J gene, clone size, V gene, CDR3 length, CDR3 protein. Clone size is shown for a subset of rows, as once, few, many or a class of expanded clone.

TRBJ2-7 . TRBV6-5 16 CASSYSGGRGPYEQYF
TRBJ1-5 . TRBV27 15 CASSLSTGVGQPQHF
TRBJ1-1 . TRBV6-7 15 CASSFSTGENTEAFF
TRBJ1-1 . TRBV7-9 14 CASSLQGGHTEAFF
TRBJ1-4 . TRBV4-2 17 CASSQDPATGRFGKLFF
TRBJ2-7 few TRBV7-3 14 CASSSGQVSYEQYF
TRBJ2-7 . TRBV28 14 CASNPGRMVTEQYF
TRBJ1-2 . TRBV19 13 CASSIYSGDGYTF
TRBJ2-7 . TRBV10-3 15 CAISERSAGVTPFPF
TRBJ2-1 . TRBV18 15 CASSLTGQGYNEQFF
TRBJ2-5 once TRBV11-2 18 CASSAYRRLAGPQETQYF
TRBJ1-6 . TRBV30 14 CAWSAGHGNSPLHF
TRBJ2-1 . TRBV6-5 11 CASSYVGEQFF
TRBJ2-5 . TRBV28 12 CASSIAGETQYF
TRBJ2-7 . TRBV7-2 16 CASSLAGGGSAYEQYF
TRBJ1-4 . TRBV19 13 CACRAVPDEKLFF
TRBJ1-1 . TRBV18 11 CASSVGTEAFF
TRBJ2-1 . TRBV7-9 15 CASTRDRGPYNEQFF
TRBJ2-5 once TRBV27 15 CASSSYPGHPGTQYF
TRBJ2-4 . TRBV18 15 CASSPGAGPKNIQYF
TRBJ1-2 . TRBV19 15 CASTDRDGLNYGYTF
TRBJ1-1 . TRBV7-8 15 CASSFLGQGNTEAFF
TRBJ1-1 . TRBV27 16 CASSPGQGISRTEAFF
TRBJ2-7 . TRBV28 15 CASQQPGSIKNEQYF
TRBJ1-1 few TRBV19 13 CASRNRDFTEAFF
TRBJ1-5 . TRBV6-1 15 CASSEAGGFDQPQHF
TRBJ2-1 . TRBV5-1 18 CASSPLRAFSVGYNEQFF
TRBJ2-1 once TRBV10-3 16 CAISATSGRGYNEQFF
TRBJ2-7 once TRBV7-9 12 CASSLVAGEQYF
TRBJ2-7 once TRBV28 14 CASSFGTGGYEQYF
TRBJ2-7 once TRBV30 15 CAWSVPTSVAYEQYF
TRBJ2-5 . TRBV18 16 CASSRDQKVAEETQYF
TRBJ2-7 . TRBV5-1 17 CASSLGAEGQGSYEQYF
TRBJ2-7 . TRBV6-6 16 CASSYPGQLKPYEQYF
TRBJ1-1 . TRBV5-1 15 CASSPVRGRGTEAFF
TRBJ1-1 . TRBV7-2 14 CASSLRMGETEAFF
TRBJ2-5 . TRBV5-1 20 CASSSLSGTKVLGGQETQYF
TRBJ2-7 . TRBV4-1 13 CASSPDRGSEQYF
TRBJ2-7 . TRBV18 14 CASSPGVQTYEQYF
TRBJ1-1 . TRBV5-1 15 CASSLNQGLSTEAFF
TRBJ2-5 . TRBV11-2 15 CASSSTTGAVETQYF
TRBJ2-1 once TRBV5-1 17 CASSARGGDSSYNEQFF
TRBJ2-3 . TRBV5-1 13 CASSGFLGDTQYF
TRBJ1-5 once TRBV18 14 CASSRDTVSQPQHF
TRBJ2-5 . TRBV6-1 19 CASSAGQGRISGRGETQYF
TRBJ2-7 . TRBV7-5 19 CARNAAPGVFRGGSYEQYF
TRBJ2-1 . TRBV4-2 13 CASSQLLANEQFF